The next 17 T cell receptor beta chains were all read from a single sample in a study of T cell repertoires in cytomegalovirus infection. For these TCRs, the target antigens are not known. TCRdb redid the calling of the reads with MiXCR, one entry per CDR3 protein. The repertoire consists of about 140,000 distinct CDR3 sequences, with 30% to 40% occurring once and the leading ten covering 45% to 55%. Here the sequenced sample was CD8+ T cells from cultured PBMCs, taken from culture after CMV antigen stimulation. The receptors shown here come from a human donor in good health (CMV status not recorded). Some clones in this sample may be carry-over from other donors' samples.

The chain has TRBV6-1 and TRBJ2-7; D is ambiguous. This CDR3 spans 14 amino acids. Trimming shortened V by 0 bases and J by 6 bases, and 12 bases separated the two germline ends. Germline V gene lookup returns CDR1 MNHNS and CDR2 SASEGT. The chain's CDR3 is CASSEAGSVSEQYF. The CDR3 nucleotides read TGTGCCAGCAGTGAAGCGGGGTCCGTCAGCGAGCAGTACTTC.

This clonotype appeared a few times. The chain uses TRBV29-1 and TRBJ2-7; D remains ambiguous. Per germline, CDR1 SQVTM and CDR2 ANQGSEA. Between the trimmed V and J ends, which lost 1 base and 2 bases, there was a span of 9 bases. This CDR3 comprises 13 residues. The CDR3 sequence is CSVEVPETYEQYF. The CDR3 DNA sequence: TGCAGCGTTGAAGTCCCGGAGACCTACGAGCAGTACTTC.

This clonotype was detected only a few times. The chain carries TRBV20-1 and TRBJ2-7, with D possibly called TRBD1 or TRBD2 (5 bases each). Germline lookup yields CDR1 DFQATT and CDR2 SNEGSKA (reference sequence). Between the trimmed V and J ends, which lost 1 base and 3 bases, there was a span of 19 bases. The CDR3 runs 16 residues. Here the CDR3 reads CSARVSDPRGDYEQYF. The CDR3 nucleotides are TGCAGTGCTAGAGTGTCGGACCCGAGGGGTGACTACGAGCAGTACTTC.

There are a few counts of this clonotype. The rearrangement uses TRBV5-6 and TRBJ1-2; 8 bases match TRBD1. J lost 5 bases, V lost 2 bases, and 5 bases had no gene match. This CDR3 region has 14 residues. In germline, CDR1 is SGHDT, CDR2 YYEEEE. This CDR3 reads CASSLRTGTYGYTF. CDR3 in DNA: TGTGCCAGCAGCTTAAGGACAGGGACTTATGGCTACACCTTC.

The chain recombines TRBV19 with TRBJ2-1; TRBD1 might be the D (5 bases). Trimming removed 5 bases from V and 3 bases from J, with 8 bases in between. The germline V gene encodes CDR1 LNHDA and CDR2 SQIVND (reference sequence). This CDR3 spans 13 amino acids. CDR3 protein: CASSWQGYNEQFF. The CDR3 region has the DNA TGTGCCAGTAGTTGGCAGGGCTACAATGAGCAGTTCTTC.

This clonotype was detected ten times or more. The rearrangement links TRBV7-8 to TRBJ2-1, with 15 nucleotides matching TRBD2. The germline V gene has CDR1 SGHVS and CDR2 FQNEAQ. The CDR3 spans 17 residues. V was pared by 5 bases and J by 8 bases, with 10 bases of the junction left unmatched. CDR3 coding DNA: TGTGCCAGCAGCACACAGGGACTAGCGGGGGGAGGGGATGAGCAGTTCTTC. As protein: CASSTQGLAGGGDEQFF.

A few counts support this clonotype. V usage is TRBV7-2 and J usage is TRBJ2-3; no clear D. This CDR3 spans 15 amino acids. Germline V gene lookup returns CDR1 SGHTA and CDR2 FQGNSA. V gave up 1 base and J gave up 2 bases, with 10 bases separating them. The CDR3 DNA is TGTGCCAGCAGCTTAGTGGTGGGGTTCACAGATACGCAGTATTTT. Encoded protein: CASSLVVGFTDTQYF.

The chain has TRBV24-1 and TRBJ2-1, with D perhaps matching TRBD1 or TRBD2 (5 bases each). The CDR3 loop spans 13 amino acids. Germline CDR1 reads KGHDR; CDR2 reads SFDVKD. V was pared by 8 bases and J by 8 bases, with 15 bases between. The CDR3 DNA is TGTGCCACCACTAATGGGCAGGGAGATGAGCAGTTCTTC. Its protein is CATTNGQGDEQFF.

Only a few counts were recorded for this clonotype. The chain carries TRBV10-3 and TRBJ1-1, with no clear D. The length of the CDR3 is 17 residues. Germline CDR1 ENHRY, CDR2 SYGVKD. Trimming cost V 0 bases and J 0 bases, with 14 bases left between them. CDR3 amino acids: CAISESIQVAMNTEAFF. CDR3 sequence (DNA): TGTGCCATCAGTGAGTCGATTCAGGTTGCCATGAACACTGAAGCTTTCTTT.

V gene TRBV25-1 combines with J gene TRBJ2-3, with D perhaps assigned TRBD1 or TRBD2 (6 bases each). V was cut by 0 bases and J by 9 bases, with 7 bases left in between. The CDR3 runs 12 residues. Germline values: CDR1 MGHDK, CDR2 SYGVNS. DNA for the CDR3: TGTGCCAGCAGTGAATACGGGGGCACGCAGTATTTT. Translating gives CASSEYGGTQYF.

The CDR3 bases are TGTGCCAGCCGGGACAGTAGCTATGAGCAGTTCTTC. Amino acids: CASRDSSYEQFF. This rearrangement joins TRBV6-5 to TRBJ2-1; 7 nucleotides align to TRBD1. The CDR3 is 12 residues long. Trimming cost V 8 bases and J 8 bases; bases outside gene matches: 6. CDR1 and CDR2 from the germline V gene are MNHEY and SVGAGI.

The rearrangement joins TRBV4-1 to TRBJ1-1; D unclear. The CDR3 sequence is 13 residues long. Germline V gives CDR1 MGHRA, CDR2 YSYEKL. V was cut by 0 bases and J by 1 base, with 3 bases left in between. CDR3 in DNA: TGCGCCAGCAGCCAAGAGCAGAACACTGAAGCTTTCTTT. Translation gives CASSQEQNTEAFF.

The V gene is TRBV7-8, the J gene TRBJ2-7; tentative D call: TRBD2 (6 bases). CDR1 is SGHVS and CDR2 is FQNEAQ in the germline V gene. The CDR3 has 15 residues. V shed 2 bases and J shed 0 bases, with 11 bases lying between them. The CDR3 bases are TGTGCCAGCAGCTTATTCCCTAGCGACTCCTACGAGCAGTACTTC. As protein: CASSLFPSDSYEQYF.

Of note for this clonotype: One base away lies a much larger clone, so this may be a sequencing read error. The conserved final phenylalanine or tryptophan is absent from the CDR3, which likely points to a read error. V and J are TRBV19 and TRBJ1-5; D uncertain. This CDR3 has 15 amino acids. The V end was cut by 0 bases, the J end by 4 bases, with 10 bases between. Looked up from germline, CDR1 is LNHDA and CDR2 is SQIVND (reference sequence). CDR3 in DNA: TGTGCCAGTAGTATAGATGATGCAGATAATCAGCCCCAGCATCTT. It translates to CASSIDDADNQPQHL.

The V and J genes are TRBV29-1 and TRBJ2-7; the match to TRBD2 covers 7 bases. Germline-derived CDR1 and CDR2 are SQVTM and ANQGSEA. There are 19 residues in the CDR3. The V segment lost 6 bases and the J segment 2 bases; nucleotides outside the gene matches: 25. The CDR3 sequence: CSVEQLARAGEQHTYEQYF. The CDR3 DNA reads TGCAGCGTCGAGCAGTTGGCGAGGGCGGGGGAACAACATACCTACGAGCAGTACTTC.

This clonotype was detected only a few times. The chain employs TRBV5-6 and TRBJ2-6, with a possible D match to TRBD1 (5 bases). The CDR3 contains 15 residues. Germline assignment: CDR1 SGHDT and CDR2 YYEEEE. Trimming removed 4 bases from V and 0 bases from J, with 8 bases in between. The CDR3 region is CASSLTDSGANVLTF. Here the CDR3 DNA reads TGTGCCAGCAGCCTGACAGACTCTGGGGCCAACGTCCTGACTTTC.

The rearrangement joins TRBV14 to TRBJ2-3; D is undetermined. CDR3 length equals 16 residues. V was trimmed by 3 bases and J by 1 base, leaving 14 bases between them. Germline V gives CDR1 SGHDN, CDR2 FVKESK. The CDR3 reads CASSHQGGSGTDTQYF. Here the CDR3 DNA reads TGTGCCAGCAGCCATCAAGGTGGCTCCGGCACAGATACGCAGTATTTT. Full variable domain (rest looked up from reference TRBV14 and TRBJ2-3): EAGVTQFPSHSVIEKGQTVTLRCDPISGHDNLYWYRRVMGKEIKFLLHFVKESKQDESGMPNNRFLAERTGGTYSTLKVQPAELEDSGVYFCASSHQGGSGTDTQYFGPGTRLTVL.